Listed here are 25 T cell receptor beta chains from one sample, sequenced in a study of blood T cell repertoires in COVID-19. Clones were sequenced by immunoSEQ multiplex PCR, and TCRdb holds only the in-frame ones, with some missing. The sample has about 190,000 clones, around 90% seen once; the top ten hold roughly 21%. The sequenced sample consisted of peripheral blood. These receptor sequences come from a man aged 60 to 69 with active or convalescent COVID-19.

This chain links TRBV11-2 with TRBJ2-5; 7 bases line up with TRBD1. V shed 5 bases, J shed 7 bases, and the junction held 13 bases outside the gene matches. This CDR3 has 15 residues. Looked up from germline, CDR1 is SGHAT and CDR2 is FQNNGV. This CDR3 reads CASSRRGGLDGTQYF. The CDR3 DNA is TGTGCCAGCAGCCGCCGAGGGGGCTTAGACGGGACCCAGTACTTC. The variable domain in full, completed from reference TRBV11-2 and TRBJ2-5, reads EAGVAQSPRYKIIEKRQSVAFWCNPISGHATLYWYQQILGQGPKLLIQFQNNGVVDDSQLPKDRFSAERLKGVDSTLKIQPAKLEDSAVYLCASSRRGGLDGTQYFGPGTRLLVL.

The chain links TRBV2 to TRBJ2-5; 10 bases line up with TRBD1. V was clipped by 5 bases and J by 7 bases; unmatched bases: 10. The CDR3 covers 15 residues. Germline CDR1 SNHLY, CDR2 FYNNEI. CDR3 residues: CASSIGTGAPGTQYF. The CDR3 nucleotides are TGTGCCAGCAGTATCGGGACAGGGGCGCCAGGGACCCAGTACTTC.

V is TRBV6-5 and J is TRBJ1-3; D might be TRBD1 (6 bases). The V gene's germline CDR1 is MNHEY and CDR2 SVGAGI. The V and J ends lost 5 bases and 7 bases respectively, with 15 bases between them. This CDR3 comprises 14 residues. The CDR3 region is CASSPRQDLNTIYF. CDR3 in DNA: TGTGCCAGCAGTCCTCGACAGGACCTTAACACCATATATTTT.

The chain has TRBV6-4 and TRBJ2-3; the match to TRBD1 covers 7 bases. V was clipped by 8 bases and J by 6 bases; unmatched bases: 2. CDR1 and CDR2 (germline): MRHNA, SNTAGT. The CDR3 totals 11 residues. This chain's CDR3 is CASGTADTQYF. The CDR3 DNA sequence: TGTGCCAGCGGGACAGCTGATACGCAGTATTTT.

The V call is TRBV10-3, the J call TRBJ2-7; 9 positions agree with TRBD2. Germline V gene lookup returns CDR1 ENHRY and CDR2 SYGVKD. The junction had 9 bases not matched to a gene; V was cut back by 11 bases and J by 4 bases. This CDR3 is built from 13 residues. CDR3 DNA sequence: TGTGCCCACGCTGCTAGCGGGGTGTACGAGCAGTACTTC. Amino acid sequence: CAHAASGVYEQYF.

The rearrangement joins TRBV21-1 to TRBJ1-3. TRBV21-1 is marked as a pseudogene. The CDR3 has 16 residues. The CDR3 coding sequence is TGTGCCAGCACCTCTCGGGGGTCCCTGAGTGGAAACACCATATATTTT. Translation: CASTSRGSLSGNTIYF.

Concerning this clone itself: Other DNA sequences in this specimen translate into the identical CDR3. This chain links TRBV2 with TRBJ1-2; D not certain. V lost 1 base and J 7 bases, leaving 10 bases between the germline ends. Germline V gene lookup returns CDR1 SNHLY and CDR2 FYNNEI. This CDR3 has 13 residues. The CDR3 reads CASSEGGGFGYTF. The CDR3 region has the DNA TGTGCCAGCAGTGAAGGGGGAGGGTTTGGCTACACCTTC.

V and J are TRBV7-8 and TRBJ1-5; 8 nucleotides align to TRBD1. Germline CDR1 reads SGHVS; CDR2 reads FQNEAQ. The length of the CDR3 is 14 residues. The ends lost 5 bases at V and 5 bases at J; junction bases unmatched: 5. The CDR3 nucleotides read TGTGCCAGCAGCCTAACAGGGGGGGATCAGCCCCAGCATTTT. It encodes CASSLTGGDQPQHF.

The chain has TRBV18 and TRBJ1-4, with 7 bases aligning to TRBD1. This CDR3 has 16 residues. J lost 2 bases, V lost 1 base, and 4 bases had no gene match. CDR1 KGHSH and CDR2 LQKENI come from the germline V gene. The DNA for the CDR3 is TGTGCCAGCTCACCACTATTACAGGGGACTAATGAAAAACTGTTTTTT. Protein product: CASSPLLQGTNEKLFF. Complete variable domain (other parts from reference TRBV18 and TRBJ1-4): NAGVMQNPRHLVRRRGQEARLRCSPMKGHSHVYWYRQLPEEGLKFMVYLQKENIIDESGMPKERFSAEFPKEGPSILRIQQVVRGDSAAYFCASSPLLQGTNEKLFFGSGTQLSVL.

There are a few counts of this clone. This chain connects TRBV11-3 to TRBJ2-2, with 8 bases matching TRBD2. Germline V CDR1 and CDR2: SGHNT, YENEEA. The V segment lost 11 bases and the J segment 4 bases; nucleotides outside the gene matches: 15. This CDR3 contains 16 residues. CDR3 sequence: CACCLGGGGITGELFF. The DNA of the CDR3 is TGTGCCTGCTGCTTAGGCGGCGGGGGGATCACCGGGGAGCTGTTTTTT.

The V call is TRBV27, the J call TRBJ2-6, with 11 bases matching TRBD2. Germline V gene sequence: CDR1 MNHEY, CDR2 SMNVEV (reference sequence). There are 18 residues in the CDR3. J gave up 1 base and V 3 bases, and 5 bases lay outside the gene matches. CDR3 in amino acids: CASSLRGLAESGANVLTF. CDR3 DNA: TGTGCCAGCAGTTTGCGGGGACTAGCGGAATCTGGGGCCAACGTCCTGACTTTC.

This chain joins TRBV21-1 and TRBJ1-1. TRBV21-1 is deemed a pseudogene. The CDR3 has 14 residues. CDR3 coding DNA: TGTGCCAGCAGCATTTACCCGGGAGGAACTGAAGCTTTCTTT. Translation gives CASSIYPGGTEAFF.

This rearrangement joins TRBV19 to TRBJ1-2; possible D gene TRBD1, 5 bases. The V gene lost 3 bases and the J gene lost 8 bases, with 16 bases spanning the gap. The germline CDR1 and CDR2 sequences are LNHDA and SQIVND (reference sequence). The CDR3 runs 14 residues. Here the CDR3 reads CASSMGDSFSGYTF. The CDR3 nucleotides read TGTGCCAGTAGTATGGGGGACTCTTTTAGCGGCTACACCTTC.

This sequence joins TRBV5-5 and TRBJ2-3; 10 bases map to TRBD1. Germline CDR1 and CDR2: SGHKS and YYEKEE (reference sequence). The CDR3 is made up of 15 amino acids. The ends lost 2 bases at V and 5 bases at J; junction bases unmatched: 5. CDR3 in amino acids: CASSLRQGAGDTQYF. The CDR3 bases are TGTGCCAGCAGCTTACGACAGGGGGCAGGAGATACGCAGTATTTT.

CDR3 bases: TGTGCCACCAGCAGGGGTCACCTAGCGGGGGAGACACATGAGCAGTTCTTC. This codes for CATSRGHLAGETHEQFF. The gene calls are TRBV15 and TRBJ2-1; 10 bases match TRBD2. Germline V gene lookup returns CDR1 LNHNV and CDR2 YYDKDF (reference sequence). The V gene end was trimmed by 3 bases and the J gene end by 8 bases; junction bases not matched to a gene: 13. CDR3 length: 17 amino acids. The variable domain in full, completed from reference TRBV15 and TRBJ2-1, reads DAMVIQNPRYQVTQFGKPVTLSCSQTLNHNVMYWYQQKSSQAPKLLFHYYDKDFNNEADTPDNFQSRRPNTSFCFLDIRSPGLGDTAMYLCATSRGHLAGETHEQFFGPGTRLTVL.

The CDR3 DNA follows: TGTGCCAGCAGCCGGGCTGGTCAAGAGACCCAGTACTTC. As protein: CASSRAGQETQYF. V is TRBV3-1 (or the pseudogene TRBV3-2) and J is TRBJ2-5; D gene ambiguous. V lost 4 bases and J 2 bases, leaving 8 bases between the germline ends. The CDR3 length is 13 residues. From germline, CDR1 is LGHDT and CDR2 YNNKEL (reference sequence).

The chain combines TRBV5-8 with TRBJ1-1; 7 bases are shared with TRBD1. CDR1 SGHTS and CDR2 YDEGEE come from the germline V gene. V lost 1 base to trimming and J lost 7 bases; unmatched junction nucleotides: 7. This CDR3 has 14 residues. CDR3 loop: CASSLRGPVREAFF. CDR3 DNA sequence: TGTGCCAGCAGCTTGAGGGGGCCGGTGCGTGAAGCTTTCTTT.

The gene calls are TRBV9 and TRBJ2-5; 7 bases match TRBD1. The ends lost 4 bases at V and 3 bases at J; junction bases unmatched: 6. CDR3 size: 14 residues. CDR1 and CDR2 from the germline V gene are SGDLS and YYNGEE. CDR3 bases: TGTGCCAGCAGCAAAGGACAGGTGGAAGAGACCCAGTACTTC. Translation: CASSKGQVEETQYF.

The rearrangement uses TRBV2 and TRBJ2-4; D might be TRBD1 (5 bases). CDR1 SNHLY and CDR2 FYNNEI come from the germline V gene. Trimming pared 5 bases from V and 6 bases from J, leaving 5 bases between. This CDR3 contains 11 residues. This CDR3 is CASSQGNIQYF. CDR3 nucleotides: TGTGCCAGCAGTCAGGGAAACATTCAGTACTTC. The whole variable domain, filled in from reference TRBV2 and TRBJ2-4, reads EPEVTQTPSHQVTQMGQEVILRCVPISNHLYFYWYRQILGQKVEFLVSFYNNEISEKSEIFDDQFSVERPDGSNFTLKIRSTKLEDSAMYFCASSQGNIQYFGAGTRLSVL.

The V call is TRBV2, the J call TRBJ2-7, with D perhaps matching TRBD1 (5 bases). Looked up from germline, CDR1 is SNHLY and CDR2 is FYNNEI. The length of the CDR3 is 11 residues. The V gene lost 10 bases and the J gene lost 4 bases, with 11 bases spanning the gap. The CDR3 loop reads CATQGAYEQYF. In nucleotides, the CDR3 is TGTGCCACCCAGGGTGCTTACGAGCAGTACTTC.

This clone was counted once. V and J are TRBV6-5 and TRBJ1-2; no clear D gene. Trimming took off 0 bases at V and 4 bases at J, with 12 bases between the two ends. CDR1 and CDR2 (germline): MNHEY, SVGAGI. The CDR3 sequence is 15 residues long. The CDR3 reads CASSYSWASSYGYTF. Written as DNA, the CDR3 is TGTGCCAGCAGTTACTCTTGGGCCAGTTCCTATGGCTACACCTTC.

This chain connects TRBV5-4 to TRBJ1-2; 9 bases are a match to TRBD1. Germline CDR1 SGHNT, CDR2 YYREEE (reference sequence). The CDR3 extends over 14 amino acids. V lost 4 bases to trimming and J lost 9 bases; unmatched junction nucleotides: 10. The CDR3 sequence is CASSPPGQGNRYTF. DNA of the CDR3: TGTGCCAGCAGCCCTCCGGGACAGGGTAATCGCTACACCTTC.

The V gene is TRBV3-1 (or the pseudogene TRBV3-2), the J gene TRBJ1-6, with D uncertain. This CDR3 comprises 15 residues. Looked up from germline, CDR1 is LGHDT and CDR2 is YNNKEL (reference sequence). Deletions cut 6 bases from V and 9 bases from J, with 18 bases between. The CDR3 reads CASSHTRSSGSPLHF. CDR3 DNA sequence: TGTGCCAGCAGTCATACCAGATCCAGCGGTTCACCCCTCCACTTT.

As DNA, the CDR3 is TGTGCCAGCTCACTTGGACAGGTTGGGAATCAGCCCCAGCATTTT. Encoded protein: CASSLGQVGNQPQHF. This chain links TRBV18 with TRBJ1-5; 7 bases match TRBD1. Trimming removed 4 bases from V and 4 bases from J; junction bases left unmatched: 7. Germline V lookup: CDR1 KGHSH, CDR2 LQKENI. The CDR3 is made up of 15 amino acids.

This sequence joins TRBV24-1 and TRBJ2-1, with unresolved D. The CDR3 contains 15 residues. V was cut by 4 bases and J by 0 bases, with 9 bases left in between. Germline-derived CDR1 and CDR2 are KGHDR and SFDVKD. In DNA form, the CDR3 reads TGTGCCACCAGTGACACAAGGAGCTCCTACAATGAGCAGTTCTTC. It translates to CATSDTRSSYNEQFF.